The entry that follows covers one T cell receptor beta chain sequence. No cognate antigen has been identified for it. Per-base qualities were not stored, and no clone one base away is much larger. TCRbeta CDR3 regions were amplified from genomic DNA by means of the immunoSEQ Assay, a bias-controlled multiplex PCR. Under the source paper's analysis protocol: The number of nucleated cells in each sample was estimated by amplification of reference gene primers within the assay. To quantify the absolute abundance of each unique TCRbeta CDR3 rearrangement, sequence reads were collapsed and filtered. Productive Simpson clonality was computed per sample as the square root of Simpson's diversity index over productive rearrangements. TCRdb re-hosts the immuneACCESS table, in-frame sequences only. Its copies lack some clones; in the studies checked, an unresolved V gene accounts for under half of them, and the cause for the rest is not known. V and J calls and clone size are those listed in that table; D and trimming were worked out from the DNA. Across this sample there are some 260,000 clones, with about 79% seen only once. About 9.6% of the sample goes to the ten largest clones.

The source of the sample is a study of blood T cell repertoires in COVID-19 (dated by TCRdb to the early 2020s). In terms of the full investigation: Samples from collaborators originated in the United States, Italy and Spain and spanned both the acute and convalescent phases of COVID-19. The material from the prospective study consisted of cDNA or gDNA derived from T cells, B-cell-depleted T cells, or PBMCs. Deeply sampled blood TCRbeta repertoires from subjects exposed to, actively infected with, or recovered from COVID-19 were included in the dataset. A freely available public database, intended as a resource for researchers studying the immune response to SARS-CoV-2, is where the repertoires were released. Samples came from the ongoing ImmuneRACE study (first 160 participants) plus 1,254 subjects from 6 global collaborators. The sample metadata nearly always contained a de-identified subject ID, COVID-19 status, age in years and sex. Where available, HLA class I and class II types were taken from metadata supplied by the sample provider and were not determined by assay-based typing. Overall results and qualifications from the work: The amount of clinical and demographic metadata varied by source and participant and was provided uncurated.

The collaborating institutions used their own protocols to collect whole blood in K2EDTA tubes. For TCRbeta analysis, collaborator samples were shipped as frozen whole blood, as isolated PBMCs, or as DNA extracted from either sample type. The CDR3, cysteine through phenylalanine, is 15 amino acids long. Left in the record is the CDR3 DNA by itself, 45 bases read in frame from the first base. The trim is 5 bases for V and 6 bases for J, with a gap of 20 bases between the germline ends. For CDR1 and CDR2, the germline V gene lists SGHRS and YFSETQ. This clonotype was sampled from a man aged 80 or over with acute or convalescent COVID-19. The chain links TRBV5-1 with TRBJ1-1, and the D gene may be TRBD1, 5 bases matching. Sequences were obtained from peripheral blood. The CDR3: CASRIREAGIPEAFF. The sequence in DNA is TGCGCCAGCAGGATCAGGGAGGCCGGCATTCCTGAAGCTTTCTTT.